Listed below are T cell receptor beta chains from one sample, sequenced in a study of cytomegalovirus exposure and HLA in healthy donors. Profiling relied on immunoSEQ multiplex PCR, and the TCRdb table lists in-frame clones only, not all of them. The sample contains more than 75,000 clones, roughly 73% of which appear only once. Sequencing used PBMCs. The receptor set was obtained from a woman aged 40 to 50 in good health and CMV-seronegative. CDR3s include the opening cysteine and the closing phenylalanine or tryptophan. A D gene is named only where the DNA matches it firmly. Size values are once, few and many counts, or a class for expanded clones, and some rows have none.

NA	TRBV30	TRBJ2-2	NA	CAWNGTPDTGELFF	TGTGCCTGGAACGGGACACCAGACACCGGGGAGCTGTTTTTT
NA	TRBV5-8	TRBJ2-4	NA	CASSFAQGTGGNIQYF	TGTGCCAGCAGCTTTGCTCAGGGAACCGGTGGGAACATTCAGTACTTC
NA	TRBV28	TRBJ1-5	once	CASSLRQVNQPQHF	TGTGCCAGCAGTCTGCGACAGGTCAATCAGCCCCAGCATTTT
TRBD2	TRBV5-1	TRBJ2-5	NA	CASSLVAGEIQETQYF	TGCGCCAGCAGCTTGGTAGCGGGGGAGATCCAAGAGACCCAGTACTTC
NA	TRBV4-1	TRBJ1-4	NA	CASRHPGTSEKLFF	TGCGCCAGCAGACATCCGGGGACATCAGAAAAACTGTTTTTT
NA	TRBV7-9	TRBJ1-5	NA	CASSRGSTVMPQHF	TGTGCCAGCAGCAGGGGGTCTACAGTAATGCCCCAGCATTTT
TRBD2	TRBV7-8	TRBJ2-2	NA	CASSWVLAGTTNTGELFF	TGTGCCAGCAGCTGGGTCCTAGCGGGGACAACGAACACCGGGGAGCTGTTTTTT
NA	TRBV29-1	TRBJ1-2	NA	CSVEWGIYGYTF	TGCAGCGTTGAGTGGGGCATCTATGGCTACACCTTC
NA	TRBV10-3	TRBJ1-5	few	CAIGLTENQPQHF	TGTGCCATCGGCCTGACAGAGAATCAGCCCCAGCATTTT
TRBD1	TRBV6-5	TRBJ1-1	NA	CASITSGQGRTEAFF	TGTGCCAGCATCACATCGGGACAGGGGCGGACTGAAGCTTTCTTT
NA	TRBV7-8	TRBJ2-7	NA	CASSPGQDYYEQYF	TGTGCCAGCTCCCCCGGGCAGGACTACTACGAGCAGTACTTC
TRBD2	TRBV5-1	TRBJ2-5	NA	CASSQTERGGGETQYF	TGCGCCAGCAGCCAAACGGAACGGGGGGGCGGGGAGACCCAGTACTTC
TRBD2	TRBV10-3	TRBJ2-3	NA	CAISGGRGGATDTQYF	TGTGCCATCAGTGGGGGGCGGGGGGGCGCCACAGATACGCAGTATTTT
NA	TRBV5-1	TRBJ1-4	few	CASSASGAANEKLFF	TGCGCCAGCAGCGCCTCAGGTGCTGCTAATGAAAAACTGTTTTTT
TRBD2	TRBV7-3	TRBJ2-1	NA	CASSRGLAGLNEQFF	TGTGCCAGCAGTCGAGGACTAGCGGGGCTCAATGAGCAGTTCTTC
TRBD1	TRBV19	TRBJ2-6	NA	CASSPTMTGPLFTPGANVLTF	TGTGCCAGTAGTCCCACCATGACAGGGCCACTATTCACTCCTGGGGCCAACGTCCTGACTTTC
TRBD1	TRBV30	TRBJ1-1	NA	CAWSKGQGVFGAFF	TGTGCCTGGAGCAAGGGACAGGGGGTCTTCGGAGCTTTCTTT
TRBD2	TRBV19	TRBJ2-3	NA	CASSPGTSGSFTDTQYF	TGTGCCAGTAGTCCAGGGACTAGCGGGAGTTTCACAGATACGCAGTATTTT
NA	TRBV7-2	TRBJ1-5	NA	CASSSTVFDQPQHF	TGTGCCAGCAGCTCTACCGTATTTGATCAGCCCCAGCATTTT
NA	TRBV5-4	TRBJ2-5	NA	CASSFGLPQETQYF	TGTGCCAGCAGCTTCGGACTACCCCAAGAGACCCAGTACTTC
TRBD2	TRBV7-3	TRBJ2-1	NA	CASASGTGGPNEQFF	TGTGCCAGCGCGTCCGGAACGGGGGGGCCCAATGAGCAGTTCTTC
NA	TRBV6-6	TRBJ1-5	few	CASSYAQVQHF	TGTGCCAGCAGTTACGCACAGGTTCAGCATTTT
NA	TRBV7-6	TRBJ2-1	NA	CASSLSSSTGDNEQFF	TGTGCCAGCAGCTTAAGTAGTTCAACGGGGGACAATGAGCAGTTCTTC
NA	TRBV7-2	TRBJ1-4	NA	CASSLGRGGSEKLFF	TGTGCCAGCAGCTTAGGGCGGGGAGGAAGTGAAAAACTGTTTTTT
NA	TRBV27	TRBJ2-7	NA	CASSPTRDIYEQYF	TGTGCCAGCAGTCCCACCAGGGACATCTACGAGCAGTACTTC
TRBD2	TRBV14	TRBJ2-1	NA	CASSQVRGGGNEQFF	TGTGCCAGCAGCCAAGTGCGGGGGGGCGGGAATGAGCAGTTCTTC
TRBD1	TRBV2	TRBJ1-1	NA	CASRGTGGNTEAFF	TGTGCCAGCAGGGGGACAGGGGGGAACACTGAAGCTTTCTTT
TRBD1	TRBV7-3	TRBJ1-1	NA	CASSRDSMNTEAFF	TGTGCCAGCAGTCGGGACAGCATGAACACTGAAGCTTTCTTT